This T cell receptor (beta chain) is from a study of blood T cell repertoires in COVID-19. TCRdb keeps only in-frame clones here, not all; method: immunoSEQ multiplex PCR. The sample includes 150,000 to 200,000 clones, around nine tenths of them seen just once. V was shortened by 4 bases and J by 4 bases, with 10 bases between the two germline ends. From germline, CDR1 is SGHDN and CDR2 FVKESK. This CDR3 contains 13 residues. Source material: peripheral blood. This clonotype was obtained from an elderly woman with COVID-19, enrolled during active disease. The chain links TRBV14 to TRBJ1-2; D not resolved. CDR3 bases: TGTGCCAGCAGCCGCCAAGGGAGCTATGGCTACACCTTC. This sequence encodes CASSRQGSYGYTF. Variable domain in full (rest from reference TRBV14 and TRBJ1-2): EAGVTQFPSHSVIEKGQTVTLRCDPISGHDNLYWYRRVMGKEIKFLLHFVKESKQDESGMPNNRFLAERTGGTYSTLKVQPAELEDSGVYFCASSRQGSYGYTFGSGTRLTVV.